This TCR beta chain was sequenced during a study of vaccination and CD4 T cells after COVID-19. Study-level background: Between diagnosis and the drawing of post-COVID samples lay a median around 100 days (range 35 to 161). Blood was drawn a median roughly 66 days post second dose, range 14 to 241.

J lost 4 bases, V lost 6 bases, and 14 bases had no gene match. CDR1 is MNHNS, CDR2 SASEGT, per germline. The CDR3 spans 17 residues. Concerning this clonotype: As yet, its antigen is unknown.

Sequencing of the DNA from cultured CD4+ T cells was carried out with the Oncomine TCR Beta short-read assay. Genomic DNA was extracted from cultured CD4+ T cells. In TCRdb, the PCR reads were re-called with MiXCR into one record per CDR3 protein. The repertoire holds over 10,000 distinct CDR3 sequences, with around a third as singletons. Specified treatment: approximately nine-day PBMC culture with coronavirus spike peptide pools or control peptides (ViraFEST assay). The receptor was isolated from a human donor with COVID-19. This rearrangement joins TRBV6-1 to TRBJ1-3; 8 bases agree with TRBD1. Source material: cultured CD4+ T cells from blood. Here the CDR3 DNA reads TGTGCCAGCAGCCGTCCCCCCCAGGGGGCAGGGGGAAACACCATATATTTT. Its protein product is CASSRPPQGAGGNTIYF.